These 30 T cell receptor beta chains were all obtained from the same sample, sequenced in a study of blood T cell repertoires in COVID-19. TCRdb keeps only in-frame clones here, not all; method: immunoSEQ multiplex PCR. The repertoire has 90,000 or so clones, 65% to 90% of them found once; the top ten carry 3.5% to 4.5%. The sample was peripheral blood. Source of these receptors: a man in his sixties with acute or convalescent COVID-19.

The chain has TRBV10-3 and TRBJ1-5, with a possible D match to TRBD1 (6 bases). Deletions cut 0 bases from V and 3 bases from J, with 9 bases between. From germline, CDR1 is ENHRY and CDR2 SYGVKD. The CDR3 extends over 15 amino acids. The CDR3: CAISESGAPNQPQHF. CDR3 in DNA: TGTGCCATCAGTGAGTCGGGGGCTCCCAATCAGCCCCAGCATTTT.

V usage is TRBV18 and J usage is TRBJ1-1; D is possibly TRBD1 (5 bases). The CDR3 is made up of 14 amino acids. Germline lookup yields CDR1 KGHSH and CDR2 LQKENI. The V end lost 2 bases, the J end lost 5 bases, and 12 bases lay between the germline ends. The CDR3 nucleotides are TGTGCCAGCTCACCAAGCGGGGGGTCAACTGAAGCTTTCTTT. Translating gives CASSPSGGSTEAFF.

About this clone: The sample contains more than one DNA sequence encoding this CDR3. The V call is TRBV5-6, the J call TRBJ1-2, with a weak D call TRBD1 (6 bases). The CDR3 contains 15 residues. Germline CDR1 is SGHDT and CDR2 is YYEEEE. Between the trimmed V and J ends, which lost 4 bases and 8 bases, there was a span of 21 bases. Written as DNA, the CDR3 is TGTGCCAGCAGCGCCACCGGGGGGCTATTCGGCGGCTACACCTTC. Protein sequence: CASSATGGLFGGYTF.

The chain carries TRBV10-2 and TRBJ2-7, with D possibly TRBD2 on 5 matching bases. There are 11 residues in the CDR3. Trimming left V 5 bases short and J 3 bases short, with 5 bases between. Germline CDR1 WSHSY, CDR2 SAAADI. CDR3 residues: CASSTSYEQYF. As DNA, the CDR3 is TGCGCCAGCAGTACTAGCTACGAGCAGTACTTC.

The chain joins TRBV11-1 to TRBJ2-1; D is undetermined. Trimming stripped 1 base from V and 5 bases from J, with 9 bases between. There are 14 residues in the CDR3. Per the germline V gene, CDR1 is SGHAT and CDR2 is FQDESV (reference sequence). In DNA form, the CDR3 reads TGTGCCAGCAGCTTAGTTCCATACAACAATGAGCAGTTCTTC. Protein product: CASSLVPYNNEQFF.

This clone was seen more than once but under ten times. The rearrangement joins TRBV19 to TRBJ1-1; possible D gene TRBD1, 5 bases. Looked up from germline, CDR1 is LNHDA and CDR2 is SQIVND (reference sequence). The CDR3 loop spans 15 amino acids. The ends were cut back, 5 bases at V and 7 bases at J, with 20 bases in the middle. This chain's CDR3 is CASSFPWVVGVEAFF. The CDR3 nucleotides are TGTGCCAGTAGTTTCCCCTGGGTGGTAGGGGTTGAAGCTTTCTTT.

The sample holds a few counts of this clone. The chain has TRBV3-1 (or the pseudogene TRBV3-2) and TRBJ1-1; D might be TRBD1 (6 bases). The CDR3 length is 14 residues. Germline CDR1 is LGHDT and CDR2 is YNNKEL (reference sequence). Trimming took 2 bases from V and 3 from J, leaving 10 bases between them. CDR3 in DNA: TGTGCCAGCAGCCAAAATGCAGGGGACACTGAAGCTTTCTTT. Protein product: CASSQNAGDTEAFF.

This clone has only one observation. The gene calls are TRBV7-2 and TRBJ1-2, with TRBD1 matching 7 bases. V dropped 0 bases and J dropped 2; count of bases not matched to a gene: 3. Germline V gives CDR1 SGHTA, CDR2 FQGNSA. The CDR3 is 15 residues long. This CDR3 is CASSLATGDNYGYTF. CDR3 nucleotides: TGTGCCAGCAGCTTAGCTACAGGGGACAACTATGGCTACACCTTC.

The rearrangement joins TRBV18 to TRBJ2-1, with unresolved D. The CDR3 spans 15 residues. The germline gives CDR1 KGHSH, CDR2 LQKENI. The germline V and J ends were trimmed by 3 bases and 4 bases, with 13 bases remaining between them. The CDR3 sequence: CASSPFPDSYNEQFF. The CDR3 DNA follows: TGTGCCAGCTCACCTTTCCCCGACTCGTACAATGAGCAGTTCTTC. The full variable domain, rest sourced from reference TRBV18 and TRBJ2-1, is NAGVMQNPRHLVRRRGQEARLRCSPMKGHSHVYWYRQLPEEGLKFMVYLQKENIIDESGMPKERFSAEFPKEGPSILRIQQVVRGDSAAYFCASSPFPDSYNEQFFGPGTRLTVL.

This clone was detected a few times. The chain carries TRBV5-1 and TRBJ2-2, with 7 bases lining up with TRBD2. V shed 6 bases and J 4 bases; nucleotides not matched to a gene: 9. The germline V gene encodes CDR1 SGHRS and CDR2 YFSETQ. The CDR3 is 15 residues long. This CDR3 is CASKRWEGPTGELFF. In DNA, the CDR3 is TGCGCCAGCAAAAGGTGGGAGGGCCCCACCGGGGAGCTGTTTTTT. Full variable domain (rest looked up from reference TRBV5-1 and TRBJ2-2): KAGVTQTPRYLIKTRGQQVTLSCSPISGHRSVSWYQQTPGQGLQFLFEYFSETQRNKGNFPGRFSGRQFSNSRSEMNVSTLELGDSALYLCASKRWEGPTGELFFGEGSRLTVL.

The V and J genes are TRBV4-1 and TRBJ1-4; 10 bases line up with TRBD1. V shed 4 bases and J 1 base; nucleotides not matched to a gene: 6. Germline CDR1 reads MGHRA; CDR2 reads YSYEKL. CDR3 length: 17 amino acids. DNA of the CDR3: TGCGCCAGCAGCCGGACAGGGGGAAGCCTAACTAATGAAAAACTGTTTTTT. It yields the protein CASSRTGGSLTNEKLFF.

The rearrangement uses TRBV5-1 and TRBJ2-7, with TRBD1 matching 7 bases. V gave up 2 bases and J gave up 5 bases; unmatched junction bases: 4. CDR1 and CDR2 (germline): SGHRS, YFSETQ. The CDR3 covers 13 residues. The CDR3 bases are TGCGCCAGCAGCTTAGGGACAGTAAACGAGCAGTACTTC. As protein: CASSLGTVNEQYF.

The chain carries TRBV12-3 or TRBV12-4 and TRBJ2-1; 8 nucleotides match TRBD1. The CDR3 contains 11 residues. After removal of 6 bases from V and 8 bases from J, the junction contained 0 bases not matched to a gene. This CDR3 is CASRTGDEQFF. CDR3 sequence (DNA): TGTGCCAGCAGGACAGGGGATGAGCAGTTCTTC.

The chain is built from TRBV7-2 and TRBJ2-1; D not certain. Between the trimmed V and J ends, which lost 5 bases and 5 bases, there was a span of 7 bases. Germline CDR1 is SGHTA and CDR2 is FQGNSA. The CDR3 is 12 residues long. Here the CDR3 DNA reads TGTGCCAGCAGCCTAGTAAACAATGAGCAGTTCTTC. Residues: CASSLVNNEQFF.

This chain links TRBV29-1 with TRBJ1-4; 10 bases align to TRBD1. The CDR3 spans 13 residues. The germline V gene encodes CDR1 SQVTM and CDR2 ANQGSEA. With 4 bases clipped from V and 6 bases from J, the junction kept 2 bases outside the gene matches. This CDR3 reads CSVGQGADEKLFF. CDR3 nucleotides: TGCAGCGTTGGACAGGGGGCCGATGAAAAACTGTTTTTT.

The chain combines TRBV6-5 with TRBJ2-7, with D perhaps TRBD2 (6 bases). The germline V gene has CDR1 MNHEY and CDR2 SVGAGI. The CDR3 runs 12 residues. V was cut by 7 bases and J by 6 bases, with 13 bases left in between. The CDR3 sequence: CASTPGVGEQYF. The DNA for the CDR3 is TGTGCCAGCACCCCGGGAGTAGGCGAGCAGTACTTC.

This chain connects TRBV6-1 to TRBJ2-3; 7 positions agree with TRBD2. Per the germline V gene, CDR1 is MNHNS and CDR2 is SASEGT. CDR3 size: 16 residues. Losses at the gene ends were 4 bases for V and 0 bases for J; bases not matched to a gene: 7. In DNA form, the CDR3 reads TGTGCCAGCAGTGTGGTTCTAGCGGTTAGCACAGATACGCAGTATTTT. This encodes CASSVVLAVSTDTQYF.

The rearrangement joins TRBV7-2 to TRBJ1-6; D remains ambiguous. CDR1 and CDR2 (germline): SGHTA, FQGNSA. The CDR3 length is 14 residues. Trimming took 1 base from V and 7 from J, leaving 8 bases between them. The CDR3 loop is CASSLGGPNSPLHF. In DNA, the CDR3 is TGTGCCAGCAGCTTAGGTGGGCCAAATTCACCCCTCCACTTT.

The chain joins TRBV30 to TRBJ1-2; D possibly corresponds to TRBD1 (6 bases). V dropped 6 bases and J dropped 3 bases, with 20 bases sitting between them. Germline CDR1 and CDR2: GTSNPN and SVGIG (reference sequence). CDR3 length: 15 amino acids. CDR3 sequence (DNA): TGTGCCTGTTATGTTTGGGGGCGTCAAGACTATGGCTACACCTTC. Its protein is CACYVWGRQDYGYTF.

This clone was seen once. V usage is TRBV5-1 and J usage is TRBJ1-4; D gene unclear. The V gene's germline CDR1 is SGHRS and CDR2 YFSETQ. The CDR3 extends over 15 amino acids. V gave up 0 bases and J gave up 6 bases, with 12 bases separating them. CDR3 amino acids: CASSLDGSRDEKLFF. The CDR3 DNA sequence: TGCGCCAGCAGCTTGGACGGCTCCCGGGATGAAAAACTGTTTTTT.

CDR3 sequence: CASSTGLFEQFF. CDR3 bases: TGTGCCAGCAGCACGGGTCTCTTTGAGCAGTTCTTC. The V and J genes are TRBV3-1 (or the pseudogene TRBV3-2) and TRBJ2-1, with unresolved D. V lost 5 bases to trimming and J lost 9 bases, with 11 bases between them. Germline loops: CDR1 LGHDT, CDR2 YNNKEL (reference sequence). The CDR3 loop spans 12 amino acids.

V usage is TRBV27 and J usage is TRBJ2-6; perhaps TRBD2 as D (5 bases). Germline lookup yields CDR1 MNHEY and CDR2 SMNVEV (reference sequence). With 2 bases removed from V and 0 bases from J, the gap between germline ends came to 11 bases. The CDR3 sequence is 17 residues long. Here the CDR3 reads CASSLLGLSSGANVLTF. In DNA form, the CDR3 reads TGTGCCAGCAGTTTACTTGGACTCAGCTCTGGGGCCAACGTCCTGACTTTC.

V and J are TRBV5-1 and TRBJ2-5, with 9 positions matching TRBD1. Germline assignment: CDR1 SGHRS and CDR2 YFSETQ. This CDR3 has 16 residues. After removal of 4 bases from V and 5 bases from J, the junction contained 12 bases not matched to a gene. CDR3 DNA: TGCGCCAGCAGCCCGACAGGTCGCGGACAGGGGGAGACCCAGTACTTC. It encodes CASSPTGRGQGETQYF.

The V gene is TRBV20-1, the J gene TRBJ2-7, with 8 bases matching TRBD2. CDR1 is DFQATT, CDR2 SNEGSKA, per germline (reference sequence). V gave up 3 bases and J gave up 0 bases; unmatched junction bases: 4. The CDR3 contains 14 residues. This CDR3 reads CSASSGTSSYEQYF. The CDR3 nucleotides read TGCAGTGCTAGTAGTGGGACTAGCTCCTACGAGCAGTACTTC.

The rearrangement joins TRBV10-1 to TRBJ2-7, with D tentatively TRBD2 (6 bases). Per the germline V gene, CDR1 is WNHNN and CDR2 is SYGVQD (reference sequence). V was pared by 1 base and J by 4 bases, with 8 bases between. The CDR3 is 13 residues long. This CDR3 is CASSEYAGYEQYF. The CDR3 nucleotides read TGCGCCAGCAGTGAGTATGCGGGGTACGAGCAGTACTTC.

The genes are TRBV6-5 and TRBJ1-3; D unresolved. Germline V CDR1 and CDR2: MNHEY, SVGAGI. V shed 6 bases and J shed 0 bases, with 6 bases lying between them. The CDR3 contains 13 residues. Written as DNA, the CDR3 is TGTGCCAGCAGCGCGTTCTCTGGAAACACCATATATTTT. Protein: CASSAFSGNTIYF.

The CDR3 nucleotides are TGCAGCGTCTCTAACAGGGGAGGCGGCTACACCTTC. Translation gives CSVSNRGGGYTF. The chain joins TRBV29-1 to TRBJ1-2; the match to TRBD1 covers 7 bases. V shed 6 bases and J 8 bases; nucleotides not matched to a gene: 9. CDR3 length: 12 residues. CDR1 and CDR2 from the germline V gene are SQVTM and ANQGSEA.

The chain has TRBV4-3 and TRBJ1-6; no clear D. The CDR3 has 14 amino acids. The germline V and J ends were trimmed by 4 bases and 7 bases, with 11 bases remaining between them. Germline assignment: CDR1 LGHNA and CDR2 YSLEER. The CDR3 sequence is CASSPRVENSPLHF. DNA for the CDR3: TGCGCCAGCAGCCCGAGAGTAGAGAATTCACCCCTCCACTTT.

The chain is built from TRBV3-1 (or the pseudogene TRBV3-2) and TRBJ2-5, with 11 positions matching TRBD2. This CDR3 has 14 residues. Losses at the gene ends were 5 bases for V and 4 bases for J; bases not matched to a gene: 3. CDR1 and CDR2 from the germline V gene are LGHDT and YNNKEL (reference sequence). The chain's CDR3 is CASSSGLAGETQYF. CDR3 in DNA: TGTGCCAGCAGCTCTGGACTAGCGGGAGAGACCCAGTACTTC.

The chain is built from TRBV3-1 (or the pseudogene TRBV3-2) and TRBJ1-5; no clear D. V lost 3 bases to trimming and J lost 11 bases, with 14 bases between them. This CDR3 spans 13 amino acids. Germline CDR1 is LGHDT and CDR2 is YNNKEL (reference sequence). CDR3 DNA: TGTGCCAGCAGCCATCTGAACTCGAGGGCCCAGCATTTT. Amino acid sequence: CASSHLNSRAQHF.